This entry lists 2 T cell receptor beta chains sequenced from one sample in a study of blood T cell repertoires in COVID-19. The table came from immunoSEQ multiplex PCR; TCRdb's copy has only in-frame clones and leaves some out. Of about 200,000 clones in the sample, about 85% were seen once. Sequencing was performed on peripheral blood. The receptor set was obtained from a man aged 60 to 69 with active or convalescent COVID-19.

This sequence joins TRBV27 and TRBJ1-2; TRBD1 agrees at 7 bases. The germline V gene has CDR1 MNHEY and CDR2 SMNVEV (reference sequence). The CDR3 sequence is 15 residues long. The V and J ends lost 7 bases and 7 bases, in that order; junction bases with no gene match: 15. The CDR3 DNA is TGTGCCAGCACCCCCCTCGGCCAGGGGGATTTTGGCTACACCTTC. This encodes CASTPLGQGDFGYTF.

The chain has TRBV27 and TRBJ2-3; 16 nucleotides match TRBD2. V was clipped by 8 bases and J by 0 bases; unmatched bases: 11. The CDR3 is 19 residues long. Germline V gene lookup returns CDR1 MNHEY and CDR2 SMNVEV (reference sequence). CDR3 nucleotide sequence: TGTGCCAGCTGTCACTTACCGGGACTAGCGGGGGGGAGCACAGATACGCAGTATTTT. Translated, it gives CASCHLPGLAGGSTDTQYF.